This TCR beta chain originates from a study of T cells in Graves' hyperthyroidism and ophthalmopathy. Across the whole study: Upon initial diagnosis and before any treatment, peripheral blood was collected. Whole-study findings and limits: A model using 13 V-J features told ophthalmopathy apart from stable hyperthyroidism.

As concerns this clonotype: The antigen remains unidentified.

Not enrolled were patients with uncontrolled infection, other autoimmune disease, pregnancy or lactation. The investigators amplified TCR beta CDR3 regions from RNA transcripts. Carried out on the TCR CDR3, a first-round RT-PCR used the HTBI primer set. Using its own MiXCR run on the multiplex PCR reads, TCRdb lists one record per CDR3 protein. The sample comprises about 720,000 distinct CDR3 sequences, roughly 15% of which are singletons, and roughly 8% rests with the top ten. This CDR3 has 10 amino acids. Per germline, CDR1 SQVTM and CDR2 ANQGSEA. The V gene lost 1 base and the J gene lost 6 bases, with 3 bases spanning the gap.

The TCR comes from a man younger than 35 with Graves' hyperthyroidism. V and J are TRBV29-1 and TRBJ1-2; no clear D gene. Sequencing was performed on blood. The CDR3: CSVEGDGYTF. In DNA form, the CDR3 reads TGCAGCGTTGAAGGCGATGGCTACACCTTC.